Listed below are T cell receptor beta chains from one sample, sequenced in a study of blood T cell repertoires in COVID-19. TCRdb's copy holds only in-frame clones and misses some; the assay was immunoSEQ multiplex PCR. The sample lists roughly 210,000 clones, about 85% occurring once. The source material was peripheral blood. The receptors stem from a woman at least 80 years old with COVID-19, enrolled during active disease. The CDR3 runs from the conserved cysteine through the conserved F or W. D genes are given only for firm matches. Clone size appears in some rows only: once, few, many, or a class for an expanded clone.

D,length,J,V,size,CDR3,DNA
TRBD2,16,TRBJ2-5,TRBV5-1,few,CASSPGLAGRGTTQYF,TGCGCCAGCAGCCCCGGACTAGCGGGCCGGGGAACTACCCAGTACTTC
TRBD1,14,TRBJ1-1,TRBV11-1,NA,CASSLDRVVTEAFF,TGTGCCAGCAGCTTGGACAGGGTTGTCACTGAAGCTTTCTTT
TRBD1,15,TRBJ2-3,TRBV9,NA,CASRQGVDFTDTQYF,TGTGCCAGCAGACAGGGGGTGGATTTCACGGATACGCAGTATTTT
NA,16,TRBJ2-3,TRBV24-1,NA,CATSDRTPSSTDTQYF,TGTGCCACCAGTGATAGGACACCTTCTAGCACAGATACGCAGTATTTT
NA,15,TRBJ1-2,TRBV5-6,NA,CASSLAPPGIYGYTF,TGTGCCAGCAGCTTGGCCCCTCCGGGGATCTATGGCTACACCTTC
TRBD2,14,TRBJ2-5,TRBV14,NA,CASSQVSSGGPQYF,TGTGCCAGCAGCCAAGTGTCTAGCGGGGGTCCCCAGTACTTC
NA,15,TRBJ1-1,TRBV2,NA,CASRRTQGPNTEAFF,TGTGCCAGCAGGAGAACACAGGGACCGAACACTGAAGCTTTCTTT
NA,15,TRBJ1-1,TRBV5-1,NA,CASSLDPGVNTEAFF,TGCGCCAGCAGCTTGGATCCCGGGGTGAACACTGAAGCTTTCTTT
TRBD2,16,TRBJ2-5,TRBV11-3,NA,CASSPGTSKYQETQYF,TGTGCCAGCAGCCCCGGGACTAGTAAATACCAAGAGACCCAGTACTTC
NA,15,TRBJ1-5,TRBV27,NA,CASTLRGDSNQPQHF,TGTGCCAGCACCCTAAGGGGTGATAGCAATCAGCCCCAGCATTTT
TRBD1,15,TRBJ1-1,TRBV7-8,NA,CASSPHRDRETEAFF,TGTGCCAGCAGCCCCCACCGGGACAGGGAGACTGAAGCTTTCTTT
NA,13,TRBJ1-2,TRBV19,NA,CASSPQGLYGYTF,TGTGCCAGTAGTCCTCAGGGCCTCTATGGCTACACCTTC
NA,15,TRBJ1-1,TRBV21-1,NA,CASSKGRQMNTEAFF,TGTGCCAGCAGCAAAGGGCGACAGATGAACACTGAAGCTTTCTTT